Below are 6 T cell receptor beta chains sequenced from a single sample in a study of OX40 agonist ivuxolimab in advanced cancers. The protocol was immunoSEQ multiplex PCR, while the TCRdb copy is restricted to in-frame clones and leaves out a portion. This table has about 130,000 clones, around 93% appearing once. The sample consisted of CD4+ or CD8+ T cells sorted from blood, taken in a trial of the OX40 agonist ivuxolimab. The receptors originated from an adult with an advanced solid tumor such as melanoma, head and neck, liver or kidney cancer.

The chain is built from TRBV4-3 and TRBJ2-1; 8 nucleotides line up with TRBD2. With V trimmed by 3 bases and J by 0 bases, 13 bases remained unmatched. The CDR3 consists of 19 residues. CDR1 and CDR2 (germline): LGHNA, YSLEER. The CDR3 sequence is CASSHLRLAPSSSYNEQFF. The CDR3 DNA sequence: TGCGCCAGCAGCCATCTCCGACTAGCGCCCTCGAGCTCCTACAATGAGCAGTTCTTC.

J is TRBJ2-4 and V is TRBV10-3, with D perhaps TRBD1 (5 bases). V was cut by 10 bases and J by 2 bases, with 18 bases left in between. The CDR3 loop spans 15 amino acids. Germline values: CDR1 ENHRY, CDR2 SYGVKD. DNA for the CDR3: TGTGCCACCTTGGGGCGGATCGGGTCCAAAAACATTCAGTACTTC. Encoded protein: CATLGRIGSKNIQYF.

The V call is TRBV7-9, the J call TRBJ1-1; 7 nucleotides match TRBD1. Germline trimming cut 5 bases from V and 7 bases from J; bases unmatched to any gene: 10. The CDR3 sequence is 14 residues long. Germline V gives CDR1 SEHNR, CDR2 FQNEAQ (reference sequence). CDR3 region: CASSRGTVIIEAFF. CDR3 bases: TGTGCCAGCAGCCGCGGGACAGTAATTATTGAAGCTTTCTTT. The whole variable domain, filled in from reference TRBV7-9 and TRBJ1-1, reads DTGVSQNPRHKITKRGQNVTFRCDPISEHNRLYWYRQTLGQGPEFLTYFQNEAQLEKSRLLSDRFSAERPKGSFSTLEIQRTEQGDSAMYLCASSRGTVIIEAFFGQGTRLTVV.

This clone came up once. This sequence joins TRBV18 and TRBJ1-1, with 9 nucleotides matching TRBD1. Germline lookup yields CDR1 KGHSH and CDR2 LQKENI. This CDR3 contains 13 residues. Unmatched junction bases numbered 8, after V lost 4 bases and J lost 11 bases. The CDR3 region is CASSLGTGRLAFF. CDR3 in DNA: TGTGCCAGCTCACTCGGGACAGGGAGGTTGGCTTTCTTT.

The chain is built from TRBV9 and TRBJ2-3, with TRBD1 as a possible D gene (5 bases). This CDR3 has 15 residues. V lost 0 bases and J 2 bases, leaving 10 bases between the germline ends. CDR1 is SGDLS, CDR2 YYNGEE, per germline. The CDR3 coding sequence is TGTGCCAGCAGCGTAGGGCCAGGGTACACAGATACGCAGTATTTT. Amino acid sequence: CASSVGPGYTDTQYF.

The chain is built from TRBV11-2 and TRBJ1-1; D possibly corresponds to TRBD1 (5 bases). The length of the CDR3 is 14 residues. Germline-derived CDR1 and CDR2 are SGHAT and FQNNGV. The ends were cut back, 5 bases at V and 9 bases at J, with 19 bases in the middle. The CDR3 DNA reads TGTGCCAGCAGCCAACCGACAGCGATTCGTAAAGCTTTCTTT. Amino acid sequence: CASSQPTAIRKAFF.